A selection of T cell receptor beta chains follows, all from one sample in a study of T cells in Graves' hyperthyroidism and ophthalmopathy. TCRdb redid the calling of the multiplex PCR reads with MiXCR, one entry per CDR3 protein. The sample shows 540,000 or so distinct CDR3 sequences, about half of them seen only once. Sequenced sample: peripheral blood or thyroid tissue (not recorded which). The source is an adult woman with Graves' disease, either hyperthyroidism or ophthalmopathy (not recorded which). CDR3s include the opening cysteine and the closing phenylalanine or tryptophan. A D gene is named only where the DNA matches it firmly. The size field is filled for only some rows; it gives once, few, many or a size class.

abundance: few
v_gene: TRBV10-3
j_gene: TRBJ1-5
d_gene: -
CDR3aa: CATSDQDQPQHF
CDR3nt: TGTGCCACCAGTGACCAAGATCAGCCCCAGCATTTT

abundance: -
v_gene: TRBV20-1
j_gene: TRBJ2-5
d_gene: -
CDR3aa: CSARDLVAFIHF
CDR3nt: TGCAGTGCTAGAGATCTTGTAGCCTTTATCCACTTC

abundance: -
v_gene: TRBV7-8
j_gene: TRBJ2-2
d_gene: -
CDR3aa: CASSFELVSGELFF
CDR3nt: TGTGCCAGCAGCTTCGAGCTAGTATCCGGGGAGCTGTTTTTT

abundance: -
v_gene: TRBV7-9
j_gene: TRBJ2-7
d_gene: -
CDR3aa: CASSPDSGSYEQYF
CDR3nt: TGTGCCAGCAGTCCTGACAGTGGAAGCTACGAGCAGTACTTC

abundance: many
v_gene: TRBV7-2
j_gene: TRBJ1-1
d_gene: TRBD1
CDR3aa: CASSLRDPGQGVRNTEAFF
CDR3nt: TGTGCCAGCAGCTTAAGAGATCCGGGACAGGGGGTTAGGAACACTGAAGCTTTCTTT

abundance: -
v_gene: TRBV15
j_gene: TRBJ1-2
d_gene: TRBD1
CDR3aa: CATSRTGTGGGYTF
CDR3nt: TGTGCCACCAGCAGAACCGGGACAGGGGGTGGCTACACCTTC

abundance: many
v_gene: TRBV19
j_gene: TRBJ2-6
d_gene: TRBD2
CDR3aa: CASSMGLVVSGANVLTF
CDR3nt: TGTGCCAGTAGTATGGGACTAGTTGTCTCTGGGGCCAACGTCCTGACTTTC

abundance: many
v_gene: TRBV9
j_gene: TRBJ2-7
d_gene: -
CDR3aa: CASSVGGLVTYEQYF
CDR3nt: TGTGCCAGCAGCGTAGGGGGACTGGTAACGTACGAGCAGTACTTC

abundance: -
v_gene: TRBV11-2
j_gene: TRBJ2-6
d_gene: TRBD1
CDR3aa: CASSGDSSGANVLTF
CDR3nt: TGTGCCAGCAGCGGGGACAGTTCTGGGGCCAACGTCCTGACTTTC

abundance: -
v_gene: TRBV12-3/TRBV12-4
j_gene: TRBJ2-7
d_gene: -
CDR3aa: CASSLSRDTPYEQYF
CDR3nt: TGTGCCAGCAGCTTATCCCGGGACACTCCCTACGAGCAGTACTTC

abundance: -
v_gene: TRBV29-1
j_gene: TRBJ2-6
d_gene: -
CDR3aa: CSAESGTPGANVLTF
CDR3nt: TGCAGCGCTGAATCAGGTACCCCCGGGGCCAACGTCCTGACTTTC

abundance: -
v_gene: TRBV7-9
j_gene: TRBJ2-2
d_gene: TRBD1
CDR3aa: CASSPTTGANTGELFF
CDR3nt: TGTGCCAGCAGCCCAACGACAGGGGCGAACACCGGGGAGCTGTTTTTT

abundance: many
v_gene: TRBV7-9
j_gene: TRBJ1-6
d_gene: -
CDR3aa: CASSPSPSPLHF
CDR3nt: TGTGCCAGCAGCCCCTCTCCCTCACCCCTCCACTTT

abundance: -
v_gene: TRBV29-1
j_gene: TRBJ2-5
d_gene: TRBD1
CDR3aa: CSADRGKETQYF
CDR3nt: TGCAGCGCAGACAGGGGCAAAGAGACCCAGTACTTC

abundance: -
v_gene: TRBV5-6
j_gene: TRBJ2-5
d_gene: -
CDR3aa: CASSLGRPRETQYF
CDR3nt: TGTGCCAGCAGCTTGGGTAGGCCTAGGGAGACCCAGTACTTC

abundance: few
v_gene: TRBV28
j_gene: TRBJ1-5
d_gene: -
CDR3aa: CASSPADRVDQPQHF
CDR3nt: TGTGCCAGCAGTCCAGCGGACAGAGTTGATCAGCCCCAGCATTTT

abundance: -
v_gene: TRBV3-1
j_gene: TRBJ2-1
d_gene: -
CDR3aa: CASSTGVTRYNEQFF
CDR3nt: TGTGCCAGCAGCACCGGGGTTACGCGATACAATGAGCAGTTCTTC

abundance: -
v_gene: TRBV2
j_gene: TRBJ1-5
d_gene: -
CDR3aa: CASTRRASQPQHF
CDR3nt: TGTGCCAGCACTCGACGCGCAAGTCAGCCCCAGCATTTT

abundance: few
v_gene: TRBV2
j_gene: TRBJ2-5
d_gene: TRBD1
CDR3aa: CASSEDRGYQETQYF
CDR3nt: TGTGCCAGCAGTGAGGACAGGGGGTACCAAGAGACCCAGTACTTC

abundance: few
v_gene: TRBV19
j_gene: TRBJ1-5
d_gene: TRBD1
CDR3aa: CASRDRTNQPQHF
CDR3nt: TGTGCCAGTCGGGACAGGACGAATCAGCCCCAGCATTTT

abundance: -
v_gene: TRBV10-3
j_gene: TRBJ1-6
d_gene: TRBD1
CDR3aa: CAISVVGGDGQPLHF
CDR3nt: TGTGCCATCAGTGTGGTAGGGGGCGACGGTCAGCCCCTCCACTTT

abundance: -
v_gene: TRBV25-1
j_gene: TRBJ1-2
d_gene: -
CDR3aa: CASSAYGGYTF
CDR3nt: TGTGCCAGCAGTGCCTATGGGGGCTACACCTTC

abundance: -
v_gene: TRBV15
j_gene: TRBJ1-4
d_gene: -
CDR3aa: CATTGTGPSKLFF
CDR3nt: TGTGCCACCACCGGGACGGGACCTTCGAAACTGTTTTTT

abundance: -
v_gene: TRBV7-8
j_gene: TRBJ1-6
d_gene: -
CDR3aa: CASSWGTVDNSPLHF
CDR3nt: TGTGCCAGCAGCTGGGGGACGGTAGACAATTCACCCCTCCACTTT

abundance: many
v_gene: TRBV19
j_gene: TRBJ1-1
d_gene: -
CDR3aa: CASSIRMGTEAFF
CDR3nt: TGTGCCAGTAGTATTAGGATGGGCACTGAAGCTTTCTTT

abundance: many
v_gene: TRBV18
j_gene: TRBJ2-5
d_gene: -
CDR3aa: CASSPEETQYF
CDR3nt: TGTGCCAGCAGCCCCGAAGAGACCCAGTACTTC

abundance: -
v_gene: TRBV7-8
j_gene: TRBJ2-3
d_gene: TRBD1
CDR3aa: CASSKQGAGTDTQYF
CDR3nt: TGTGCCAGCAGCAAACAGGGGGCTGGCACAGATACGCAGTATTTT

abundance: -
v_gene: TRBV27
j_gene: TRBJ2-7
d_gene: TRBD2
CDR3aa: CASSWGAGGDEQYF
CDR3nt: TGTGCCAGCAGTTGGGGCGCGGGAGGCGACGAGCAGTACTTC

abundance: -
v_gene: TRBV11-2
j_gene: TRBJ1-1
d_gene: -
CDR3aa: CASSPTGTGTEAFF
CDR3nt: TGTGCCAGCAGCCCAACCGGCACAGGCACTGAAGCTTTCTTT

abundance: -
v_gene: TRBV3-1
j_gene: TRBJ2-7
d_gene: TRBD2
CDR3aa: CASSQELAGGTYEQYF
CDR3nt: TGTGCCAGCAGCCAAGAGTTAGCGGGAGGAACCTACGAGCAGTACTTC

abundance: many
v_gene: TRBV7-8
j_gene: TRBJ2-6
d_gene: -
CDR3aa: CASSLGGAGANVLTF
CDR3nt: TGTGCCAGCAGCTTAGGAGGGGCTGGGGCCAACGTCCTGACTTTC

abundance: -
v_gene: TRBV9
j_gene: TRBJ1-6
d_gene: -
CDR3aa: CASSASGGSPLHF
CDR3nt: TGTGCCAGCAGCGCTTCGGGGGGTTCACCCCTCCACTTT

abundance: few
v_gene: TRBV7-9
j_gene: TRBJ2-7
d_gene: -
CDR3aa: CASSLDGISYEQYF
CDR3nt: TGTGCCAGCAGCTTAGACGGGATTTCCTACGAGCAGTACTTC

abundance: -
v_gene: TRBV27
j_gene: TRBJ2-2
d_gene: TRBD2
CDR3aa: CASSFRGRAGELFF
CDR3nt: TGTGCCAGCAGTTTTCGGGGGAGGGCAGGGGAGCTGTTTTTT

abundance: many
v_gene: TRBV5-6
j_gene: TRBJ1-2
d_gene: -
CDR3aa: CASSLGHSAYGYTF
CDR3nt: TGTGCCAGCAGCTTGGGACATTCGGCCTATGGCTACACCTTC

abundance: many
v_gene: TRBV7-3
j_gene: TRBJ2-5
d_gene: -
CDR3aa: CASSVSGTSEETQYF
CDR3nt: TGTGCCAGCAGCGTCTCAGGGACCTCCGAAGAGACCCAGTACTTC

abundance: -
v_gene: TRBV7-6
j_gene: TRBJ1-2
d_gene: -
CDR3aa: CASSQGRSRYGYTF
CDR3nt: TGTGCCAGCAGCCAGGGACGCAGCCGATATGGCTACACCTTC

abundance: -
v_gene: TRBV5-1
j_gene: TRBJ2-3
d_gene: -
CDR3aa: CASSLPPTTRMLADTQYF
CDR3nt: TGCGCCAGCAGCCTTCCCCCGACGACTAGAATGCTTGCCGATACGCAGTATTTT

abundance: many
v_gene: TRBV12-3/TRBV12-4
j_gene: TRBJ2-5
d_gene: -
CDR3aa: CASSFTGRGGETQYF
CDR3nt: TGTGCCAGCAGTTTCACGGGCAGGGGGGGAGAGACCCAGTACTTC

abundance: -
v_gene: TRBV12-3/TRBV12-4
j_gene: TRBJ1-2
d_gene: -
CDR3aa: CASSLVRVISYGYTF
CDR3nt: TGTGCCAGCAGTTTGGTTCGGGTAATCAGCTATGGCTACACCTTC

abundance: many
v_gene: TRBV10-2
j_gene: TRBJ1-4
d_gene: TRBD1
CDR3aa: CASSDPGGSSPEKLFF
CDR3nt: TGCGCCAGCAGTGACCCAGGGGGGTCCTCTCCCGAAAAACTGTTTTTT

abundance: few
v_gene: TRBV7-2
j_gene: TRBJ1-1
d_gene: -
CDR3aa: CAGSLRGQRSTEAFF
CDR3nt: TGTGCCGGCAGCTTACGGGGGCAAAGGTCCACTGAAGCTTTCTTT

abundance: -
v_gene: TRBV5-1
j_gene: TRBJ2-1
d_gene: TRBD2
CDR3aa: CASSLETSGSRQQFF
CDR3nt: TGCGCCAGCAGCTTGGAAACTAGCGGGAGTCGACAGCAGTTCTTC

abundance: -
v_gene: TRBV4-1
j_gene: TRBJ2-7
d_gene: -
CDR3aa: CASSPRGVSYEQYF
CDR3nt: TGCGCCAGCAGCCCACGAGGGGTCTCCTACGAGCAGTACTTC

abundance: -
v_gene: TRBV7-9
j_gene: TRBJ1-1
d_gene: -
CDR3aa: CASSSDLVTEAFF
CDR3nt: TGTGCCAGCAGCTCGGATCTAGTCACTGAAGCTTTCTTT

abundance: once
v_gene: TRBV7-2
j_gene: TRBJ2-7
d_gene: -
CDR3aa: CASSLVTGSEGNF
CDR3nt: TGTGCCAGCAGCTTAGTAACAGGGAGTGAGGGGAACTTC

abundance: once
v_gene: TRBV20-1
j_gene: TRBJ2-7
d_gene: -
CDR3aa: CSARDRSSYNEQYF
CDR3nt: TGCAGTGCTAGAGACCGGAGCTCCTACAATGAGCAGTACTTC

abundance: -
v_gene: TRBV10-3
j_gene: TRBJ2-7
d_gene: -
CDR3aa: CAISEPDSSYEQYF
CDR3nt: TGTGCCATCAGTGAGCCGGATAGCTCCTACGAGCAGTACTTC

abundance: many
v_gene: TRBV7-2
j_gene: TRBJ2-7
d_gene: -
CDR3aa: CASSLRTSSYHEQYF
CDR3nt: TGTGCCAGCAGCTTGAGGACATCCTCCTACCACGAGCAGTACTTC

abundance: -
v_gene: TRBV7-2
j_gene: TRBJ1-1
d_gene: -
CDR3aa: CASSRELRAGDTEAFF
CDR3nt: TGTGCCAGCAGTCGTGAGTTGCGGGCTGGGGACACTGAAGCTTTCTTT

abundance: many
v_gene: TRBV7-9
j_gene: TRBJ2-7
d_gene: -
CDR3aa: CASSNRQFEQYF
CDR3nt: TGTGCCAGCAGCAACCGACAGTTCGAGCAGTACTTC

abundance: few
v_gene: TRBV15
j_gene: TRBJ2-2
d_gene: TRBD2
CDR3aa: CATSPRTSGRASDRGAVF
CDR3nt: TGTGCCACCAGTCCTAGGACTAGCGGGAGGGCCAGTGACCGGGGAGCTGTTTTT

abundance: -
v_gene: TRBV29-1
j_gene: TRBJ2-5
d_gene: TRBD1
CDR3aa: CSASGQGSQETQYF
CDR3nt: TGCAGCGCCTCAGGACAGGGGAGCCAAGAGACCCAGTACTTC

abundance: many
v_gene: TRBV7-6
j_gene: TRBJ2-3
d_gene: -
CDR3aa: CASSLLSGDTQYF
CDR3nt: TGTGCCAGCAGCTTACTTTCGGGGGATACGCAGTATTTT

abundance: many
v_gene: TRBV11-1
j_gene: TRBJ1-1
d_gene: -
CDR3aa: CASSLGVFGQMNTEAFF
CDR3nt: TGTGCCAGCAGCTTAGGAGTGTTTGGGCAGATGAACACTGAAGCTTTCTTT

abundance: few
v_gene: TRBV6-1
j_gene: TRBJ2-2
d_gene: -
CDR3aa: CACNLEVTGELFF
CDR3nt: TGTGCCTGCAACCTAGAGGTCACCGGGGAGCTGTTTTTT

abundance: -
v_gene: TRBV2
j_gene: TRBJ2-7
d_gene: -
CDR3aa: CASSVGTTAYEQYF
CDR3nt: TGTGCCAGCAGCGTCGGGACAACAGCCTACGAGCAGTACTTC

abundance: few
v_gene: TRBV3-1
j_gene: TRBJ1-4
d_gene: -
CDR3aa: CASSQTDRVGEKLFF
CDR3nt: TGTGCCAGCAGCCAAACTGACCGGGTTGGTGAAAAACTGTTTTTT